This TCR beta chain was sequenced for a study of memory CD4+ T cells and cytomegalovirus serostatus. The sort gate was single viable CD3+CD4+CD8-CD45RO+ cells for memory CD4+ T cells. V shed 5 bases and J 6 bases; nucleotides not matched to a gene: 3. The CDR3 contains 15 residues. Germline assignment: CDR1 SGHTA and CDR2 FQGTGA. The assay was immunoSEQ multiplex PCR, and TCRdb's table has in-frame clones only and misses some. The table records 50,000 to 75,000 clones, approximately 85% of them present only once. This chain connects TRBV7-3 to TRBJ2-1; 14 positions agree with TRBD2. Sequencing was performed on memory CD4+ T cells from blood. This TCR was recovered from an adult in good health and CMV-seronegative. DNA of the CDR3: TGTGCCAGCAGCCCCGGGACTAGCGGGGGCAATGAGCAGTTCTTC. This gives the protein CASSPGTSGGNEQFF.